This record concerns one TCR beta chain sequence. In its sample, this clone was seen many times. It has no known antigen specificity. At one boundary the junction diverges from the germline segment, which might be a read error. From cysteine to phenylalanine, the CDR3 is 13 amino acids long. The CDR3 DNA has 39 bases and is translated from base 1. Via the germline V gene, CDR1 is MNHEY and CDR2 SVGAGI. In light of the paper, this sample's time point label describes: roughly 23 months on ibrutinib. For TCR beta library preparation, roughly 2.2 micrograms of genomic DNA were isolated from cryopreserved PBMCs. High-throughput TCR beta sequencing was performed on longitudinal blood samples from CLL patients receiving ibrutinib monotherapy. The patients were enrolled in a single-center, open-label phase 2 trial of ibrutinib monotherapy. The goal of deep resolution MiSeq sequencing was a depth between 1 in 1 million and 1 in 200,000 T cells, and coverage averaged 10x per clonotype. The immunoSEQ hsTCRB Kit was used to generate TCR beta libraries. Turning to the authors' computational methods: ImmunoSEQ Data Assistant and ImmunoSEQ Analyzer were used for data analysis, and V, D and J genes were assigned according to IMGT definitions. Clonality, which ranges from 0 to 1, was calculated by subtracting the normalized Shannon entropy of productive rearrangement frequencies from one. Only overrepresented clonotypes making up at least 0.05% of each patient's repertoire were included in the public clonotype analysis. About twelve repertoires from age-matched healthy donors, obtained from immuneACCESS, served as clonality controls. Drawn from immuneACCESS, this table holds only the in-frame rearrangements with V and J called that TCRdb kept. Clones are partly lost; checked studies trace under half to an unresolved V gene and leave the rest unexplained. Clone size and the V and J calls come from that table; the DNA yielded D and trimming. This sample has 45,000 to 70,000 clones in its table, and 55% to 65% of those were observed once. The ten largest account for around 21% of the sample.

This record comes from a study of cytotoxic CD8 clonotypes in ibrutinib-treated CLL (dated by TCRdb to the early 2020s). The study in broad terms: In this cohort, around 15 patients were treatment-naive and approximately ten were relapsed/refractory, while some 18 had unmutated IGHV. Responses were partial in 24 patients and complete in 2; after median around 68 months follow-up, around 14 stayed in remission and about twelve progressed. The response samples were drawn at a median of 12 months into treatment, with a range of roughly 6 to 36 months. An average of around 260,000 productive templates and around 100,000 productive rearrangements was obtained per sample. Of the approximately 86 participants in the trial, about two dozen had longitudinal samples available. Cryopreserved peripheral blood mononuclear cells were collected before treatment, at response, and at either disease progression or sustained remission. Every sample from remission and from progressive disease was obtained while the patients were still on ibrutinib.

The full study reports these points: Public clonotypes were rare and either shrank or stayed stable during treatment, and the rise in clonality at ibrutinib response reflected expansion of private clonotypes. Clonality rose at ibrutinib response, remained stable during sustained remission, and dropped back toward baseline at progression. At baseline, clonality was higher than in age-matched healthy donors and showed a strong correlation with circulating CD8+ T-cell counts. Lymph node repertoires were not examined, and the timing of sampling was not matched between patients in sustained remission and those whose disease progressed.

This sequence was found in a human donor with chronic lymphocytic leukemia. Sequenced here: PBMCs, sampled after 24 months of ibrutinib treatment. This chain joins TRBV6-5 to TRBJ2-1; the D gene is possibly TRBD1, with 5 bases matching. This receptor carries the CDR3 CASSEAHRLGEVF. The nucleotide sequence reads as follows: TGTGCCAGCAGTGAAGCCCACAGGCTTGGTGAAGTCTTC.